The clone carrying this T cell receptor beta chain has a count of ten or more. The source of the sample is a study of T-cell reconstitution after alpha-beta-depleted transplantation in children. Unique molecular identifiers were incorporated during preparation of the TCRbeta library. TCRdb reprocessed the PCR reads via MiXCR and lists one record per CDR3 protein. The sample lists some 200,000 distinct CDR3 sequences, around 9.7% occurring once. Per germline, CDR1 SGHRS and CDR2 YFSETQ. V gave up 0 bases and J gave up 8 bases, with 9 bases separating them. This CDR3 spans 13 amino acids. The V call is TRBV5-1, the J call TRBJ2-1; unclear D gene. The sample was PBMCs from the stem cell graft donor, taken from the stem cell graft. This receptor was identified in a human donor who donated a stem cell graft to a child with SCID. CDR3 sequence reads: CASSLDQRDEQFF. CDR3 DNA: TGCGCCAGCAGCTTGGATCAAAGGGATGAGCAGTTCTTC. Full variable domain (outside the CDR3, taken from reference TRBV5-1 and TRBJ2-1): KAGVTQTPRYLIKTRGQQVTLSCSPISGHRSVSWYQQTPGQGLQFLFEYFSETQRNKGNFPGRFSGRQFSNSRSEMNVSTLELGDSALYLCASSLDQRDEQFFGPGTRLTVL.